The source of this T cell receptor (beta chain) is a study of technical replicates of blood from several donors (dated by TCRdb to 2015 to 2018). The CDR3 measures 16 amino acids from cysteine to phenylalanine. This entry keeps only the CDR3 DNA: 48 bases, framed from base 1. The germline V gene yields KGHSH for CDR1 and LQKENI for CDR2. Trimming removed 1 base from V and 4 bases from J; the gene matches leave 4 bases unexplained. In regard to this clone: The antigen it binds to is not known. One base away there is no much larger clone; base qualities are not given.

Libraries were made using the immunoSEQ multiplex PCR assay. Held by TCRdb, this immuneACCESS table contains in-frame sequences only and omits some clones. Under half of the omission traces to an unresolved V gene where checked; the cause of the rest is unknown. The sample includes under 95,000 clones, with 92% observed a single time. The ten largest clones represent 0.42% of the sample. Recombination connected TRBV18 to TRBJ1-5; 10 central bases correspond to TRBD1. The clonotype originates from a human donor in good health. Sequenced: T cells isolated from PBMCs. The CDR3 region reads CASSPLSDRGNQPQHF. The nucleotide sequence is TGTGCCAGCTCACCACTCTCGGACAGGGGGAATCAGCCCCAGCATTTT.